This is a list of T cell receptor beta chains from one sample in a study of vaccination effects on CD4 cells after COVID-19. Data came from immunoSEQ multiplex PCR; TCRdb stores just in-frame clones and leaves some out. Of 45,000 or so clones listed, under 80% are singletons. No antigen is known for these receptors. Sample: CD4+ T cells from PBMCs cultured without peptide, taken after COVID-19 vaccination. The receptors shown here come from a human donor who received a COVID-19 vaccine. CDR3s include the opening cysteine and the closing phenylalanine or tryptophan. Fields, in order: clone size, D gene, V gene, J gene, CDR3 DNA, CDR3 protein. D genes are given only for firm matches. A clone size is listed for some rows: how often the clone was seen (once, few, many), or a class if it is expanded.

size: -
D: -
V: TRBV7-8
J: TRBJ1-4
DNA: TGTGCCAGCAGGCCAGTTGGAGGAGGAAATGAAAAACTGTTTTTT
CDR3: CASRPVGGGNEKLFF

size: once
D: -
V: TRBV24-1
J: TRBJ1-2
DNA: TGTGCCACCAGTGCGACAGGAATCTATGGCTACACCTTC
CDR3: CATSATGIYGYTF

size: -
D: -
V: TRBV10-3
J: TRBJ2-5
DNA: TGTGCCATCAGTGACCAAACAGACATCGAGACCCAGTACTTC
CDR3: CAISDQTDIETQYF

size: -
D: TRBD2
V: TRBV9
J: TRBJ2-1
DNA: TGTGCCAGCAGCGCGACTAGCGGGGGGTCCTACAATGAGCAGTTCTTC
CDR3: CASSATSGGSYNEQFF

size: -
D: -
V: TRBV10-3
J: TRBJ1-5
DNA: TGTGCCATCAGTGACGGTGCGGGGTTCGGCAATCAGCCCCAGCATTTT
CDR3: CAISDGAGFGNQPQHF

size: -
D: -
V: TRBV19
J: TRBJ2-1
DNA: TGTGCCAGTAGTCCCCCGGGGGTAAGTTCCTACAATGAGCAGTTCTTC
CDR3: CASSPPGVSSYNEQFF

size: few
D: -
V: TRBV5-5
J: TRBJ2-3
DNA: TGTGCCAGCAGCCAACTAGACAGGGATACGCAGTATTTT
CDR3: CASSQLDRDTQYF

size: -
D: TRBD1
V: TRBV5-1
J: TRBJ1-6
DNA: TGCGCCAGCAGCTCGGACAGGGGAGGTAATTCACCCCTCCACTTT
CDR3: CASSSDRGGNSPLHF

size: -
D: -
V: TRBV5-1
J: TRBJ2-7
DNA: TGCGCCAGCAGACTACAACCTACGAAGGACGAGCAGTACTTC
CDR3: CASRLQPTKDEQYF

size: few
D: TRBD2
V: TRBV11-2
J: TRBJ2-5
DNA: TGTGCCAGCAGCCCTAGCGGGAGAGAGACCCAGTACTTC
CDR3: CASSPSGRETQYF

size: few
D: -
V: TRBV21-1
J: TRBJ1-1
DNA: TGTGCCAGCAGCAGACAGGACTACACTGAAGCTTTCTTT
CDR3: CASSRQDYTEAFF

size: -
D: TRBD2
V: TRBV7-2
J: TRBJ2-3
DNA: TGTGCCAGCAGCTTAACTAGCGGGGGGTTAGATACGCAGTATTTT
CDR3: CASSLTSGGLDTQYF

size: -
D: TRBD1
V: TRBV10-1
J: TRBJ2-2
DNA: TGCGCCAGCAGTGCGGGGACAGGGGGCACCGGGGAGCTGTTTTTT
CDR3: CASSAGTGGTGELFF

size: -
D: TRBD1
V: TRBV5-1
J: TRBJ1-3
DNA: TGCGCCAGCAGCTCGGGACAGGGCTCTGGAAACACCATATATTTT
CDR3: CASSSGQGSGNTIYF

size: -
D: -
V: TRBV18
J: TRBJ1-4
DNA: TGTGCCAGCTCACCACCGGAAGGGGGTTCAGACGAAAAACTGTTTTTT
CDR3: CASSPPEGGSDEKLFF

size: few
D: -
V: TRBV4-1
J: TRBJ1-2
DNA: TGCGCCAGCAGCCAAACCCCCGACAGTATCAATGGCTACACCTTC
CDR3: CASSQTPDSINGYTF

size: -
D: TRBD1
V: TRBV6-5
J: TRBJ1-1
DNA: TGTGCCAGCAGTTACGGACAGGGAAGGGGGACTGAAGCTTTCTTT
CDR3: CASSYGQGRGTEAFF

size: -
D: -
V: TRBV5-1
J: TRBJ1-2
DNA: TGCGCCAGCAGCTTGTCAGGGGAGTATGGCTACACCTTC
CDR3: CASSLSGEYGYTF

size: -
D: TRBD1
V: TRBV25-1
J: TRBJ1-2
DNA: TGTGCCAGCAGGAGAGCAGGGGAACAGGGGGCTAACTATGGCTACACCTTC
CDR3: CASRRAGEQGANYGYTF

size: -
D: -
V: TRBV5-1
J: TRBJ1-2
DNA: TGCGCCAGCAGTCCCCAACTGACAGCGAACTATGGCTACACCTTC
CDR3: CASSPQLTANYGYTF

size: -
D: -
V: TRBV3-1/TRBV3-2
J: TRBJ2-5
DNA: TGTGCCAGCAGCCAAGAGCAGCGAGAGACCCAGTACTTC
CDR3: CASSQEQRETQYF

size: once
D: -
V: TRBV5-1
J: TRBJ2-7
DNA: TGCGCCAGCAGCTTGCGGAAGAGGGCCGGGGTCTCCTACGAGCAGTACTTC
CDR3: CASSLRKRAGVSYEQYF

size: -
D: -
V: TRBV6-5
J: TRBJ2-3
DNA: TGTGCCAGCAGTTACTCCGCCAGCACAGATACGCAGTATTTT
CDR3: CASSYSASTDTQYF

size: -
D: TRBD2
V: TRBV5-1
J: TRBJ2-1
DNA: TGCGCCAGCAGCGGTGGGGGGGGAGTGTCCTACAATGAGCAGTTCTTC
CDR3: CASSGGGGVSYNEQFF

size: -
D: -
V: TRBV30
J: TRBJ2-5
DNA: TGTGCCTGGAGTGTCCACCCGGGGTTACAAGAGACCCAGTACTTC
CDR3: CAWSVHPGLQETQYF

size: -
D: -
V: TRBV19
J: TRBJ1-1
DNA: TGTGCCAGTAACCCGGGGCCACCCGTCGGGACTGAAGCTTTCTTT
CDR3: CASNPGPPVGTEAFF

size: -
D: -
V: TRBV6-2/TRBV6-3
J: TRBJ2-1
DNA: TGTGCCAGCAGTTACTCGAGTTCTGGACGTTGGAGACCGAGCTCCTACAATGAGCAGTTCTTC
CDR3: CASSYSSSGRWRPSSYNEQFF

size: -
D: -
V: TRBV7-9
J: TRBJ2-1
DNA: TGTGCCACCCTAATGGGCTATTCTAACAATGAGCAGTTCTTC
CDR3: CATLMGYSNNEQFF

size: -
D: -
V: TRBV9
J: TRBJ2-2
DNA: TGTGCCAGCAGCGTAGGCGTGGATGGCGGGGAGCTGTTTTTT
CDR3: CASSVGVDGGELFF

size: -
D: -
V: TRBV3-1/TRBV3-2
J: TRBJ2-3
DNA: TGTGCCAGCAGCCAAGAGGTGGGCGGTTCAGATACGCAGTATTTT
CDR3: CASSQEVGGSDTQYF

size: -
D: -
V: TRBV12-3/TRBV12-4
J: TRBJ2-7
DNA: TGTGCCAGCAGCCGCTTCGGTTACGAGCAGTACTTC
CDR3: CASSRFGYEQYF

size: -
D: TRBD1
V: TRBV18
J: TRBJ1-5
DNA: TGTGCCAGCTCACCGGCCGGGACAGGGGCCAATCAGCCCCAGCATTTT
CDR3: CASSPAGTGANQPQHF

size: few
D: TRBD2
V: TRBV5-4
J: TRBJ2-1
DNA: TGTGCCAGCAGCTTGGCCCAACTAGCGGGAGGCTACTCCTACAATGAGCAGTTCTTC
CDR3: CASSLAQLAGGYSYNEQFF

size: -
D: -
V: TRBV10-3
J: TRBJ1-1
DNA: TGTGCCATCAGGGAAGCCAAAAAGGGAGAAGCTTTCTTT
CDR3: CAIREAKKGEAFF

size: -
D: TRBD1
V: TRBV6-5
J: TRBJ2-2
DNA: TGTGCCAGCACCGACCGGGACAGGGACACCGGGGAGCTGTTTTTT
CDR3: CASTDRDRDTGELFF

size: -
D: TRBD1
V: TRBV6-5
J: TRBJ1-2
DNA: TGTGCCAGCAGTTACTCAGGACAGGGGATCGGAGGCTACACCTTC
CDR3: CASSYSGQGIGGYTF

size: -
D: TRBD1
V: TRBV5-1
J: TRBJ2-1
DNA: TGCGCCAGCAGCTTGGGTCGCGGGACAGGGAGACTCTCCTACAATGAGCAGTTCTTC
CDR3: CASSLGRGTGRLSYNEQFF

size: -
D: -
V: TRBV6-5
J: TRBJ2-7
DNA: TGTGCCAGCAGCCGACAGGACGGCTACGAGCAGTACTTC
CDR3: CASSRQDGYEQYF

size: -
D: TRBD1
V: TRBV3-1/TRBV3-2
J: TRBJ1-6
DNA: TGTGCCAGCAGCCAAGTACAGGGGACATCACCCCTCCACTTT
CDR3: CASSQVQGTSPLHF

size: -
D: TRBD1
V: TRBV27
J: TRBJ1-2
DNA: TGTGCCAGCAGACAGGGGGCGCTGAGATCTAACTATGGCTACACCTTC
CDR3: CASRQGALRSNYGYTF

size: -
D: -
V: TRBV18
J: TRBJ1-1
DNA: TGTGCCAGCTCACCATACATCCGGGGATCGAACACTGAAGCTTTCTTT
CDR3: CASSPYIRGSNTEAFF

size: -
D: -
V: TRBV6-1
J: TRBJ1-6
DNA: TGTGCCAGCAGTGAACGCCGTCAGAGTTACTCACCCCTCCACTTT
CDR3: CASSERRQSYSPLHF

size: few
D: -
V: TRBV7-9
J: TRBJ2-2
DNA: TGTGCCAGCAGCTCACAGGGCAACACCGGGGAGCTGTTTTTT
CDR3: CASSSQGNTGELFF

size: few
D: -
V: TRBV18
J: TRBJ1-1
DNA: TGTGCCAGCTCACCAAGGAGTTTCACTGAAGCTTTCTTT
CDR3: CASSPRSFTEAFF

size: -
D: -
V: TRBV9
J: TRBJ2-5
DNA: TGTGCCAGCAGCGTAGGTGTTGGGGGAGCGGAACAAGAGACCCAGTACTTC
CDR3: CASSVGVGGAEQETQYF

size: once
D: -
V: TRBV5-1
J: TRBJ1-3
DNA: TGCGCCAGCGGGGACTCCTCTGGAAACACCATATATTTT
CDR3: CASGDSSGNTIYF

size: -
D: -
V: TRBV3-1/TRBV3-2
J: TRBJ1-2
DNA: TGTGCCAGCAGCCAAGCCGGGTCAGCCAACTATGTAGGTGGCTACACCTTC
CDR3: CASSQAGSANYVGGYTF

size: -
D: -
V: TRBV5-8
J: TRBJ2-7
DNA: TGTGCCAGCAGCTTGGGAAGGGGACCCTACGAGCAGTACTTC
CDR3: CASSLGRGPYEQYF